The present TCR beta chain was sequenced within a study of blood T cell repertoires in COVID-19. For the study at large: From T cells, B-cell-depleted T cells, or PBMCs came the material, which was cDNA or gDNA.

Enrolled through a virtual design, the participants were between roughly 18 and 95 years of age and came from around 25 US areas. Cohorts were determined from participant-reported clinical history. This CDR3 has 14 residues. Trimming pared 2 bases from V and 0 bases from J, leaving 5 bases between. Germline CDR1 and CDR2: SGHVS and FNYEAQ. Assay: immunoSEQ multiplex PCR; the TCRdb copy retains only in-frame clones and omits some. The sample has about 240,000 clones, roughly 91% seen once. The sequence was collected from a woman aged 25 to 39 who had recovered from COVID-19. The sample consisted of PBMCs or T cells enriched from blood (not recorded which). The rearrangement links TRBV7-6 to TRBJ1-3, with D unresolved. This CDR3 is CASSLSISGNTIYF. The CDR3 DNA sequence: TGTGCCAGCAGCTTATCCATCTCTGGAAACACCATATATTTT.